The next 24 T cell receptor beta chains were all read from a single sample in a study of blood T cells in healthy people across ages. Next came a second PCR, run for about 7 to 12 cycles, which used a sample-barcoded 5' primer along with a J-beta primer mix. Each CDR3 protein gets one entry after TCRdb re-called the 5' RACE reads with MiXCR. The sample has roughly 800,000 distinct CDR3 sequences; approximately 53% are singletons. Sequenced material: blood. Every receptor here comes from a man older than 75 in good health.

The rearrangement uses TRBV20-1 and TRBJ1-5, with D perhaps matching TRBD1 (5 bases). V was trimmed by 0 bases and J by 0 bases, leaving 9 bases between them. The V gene's germline CDR1 is DFQATT and CDR2 SNEGSKA (reference sequence). There are 15 residues in the CDR3. The CDR3 DNA reads TGCAGTGCTAGAGAGTTGGGGGATAGCAATCAGCCCCAGCATTTT. Its translation is CSARELGDSNQPQHF.

The J gene is TRBJ2-5, the V gene TRBV12-3 or TRBV12-4; TRBD2 matches at 11 bases. The CDR3 has 16 residues. V lost 3 bases to trimming and J lost 5 bases; unmatched junction nucleotides: 8. For the CDR3, the DNA is TGTGCCAGCAGTTTGTGGCTAGCGGGAGGCCGGGAGACCCAGTACTTC. Amino acid sequence: CASSLWLAGGRETQYF.

This clonotype was counted a few times. The V gene is TRBV21-1, the J gene TRBJ2-7; the DNA was not compared with TRBD1, the D call given in the table. TRBV21-1 is a documented pseudogene. The CDR3 is 13 residues long. In DNA, the CDR3 is TGTGCCAGCAGCAAAGGAGGGGCCTACGAGCAGTACTTC. This gives the protein CASSKGGAYEQYF.

The chain combines TRBV28 with TRBJ1-2; a possible D gene is TRBD1 (5 bases). Trimming cost V 2 bases and J 8 bases, with 12 bases left between them. This CDR3 is built from 13 residues. Germline CDR1 is MDHEN and CDR2 is SYDVKM. CDR3 sequence reads: CASSLGGMKGYTF. CDR3 DNA sequence: TGTGCCAGCAGTTTAGGGGGGATGAAGGGCTACACCTTC.

This sequence joins TRBV20-1 and TRBJ2-7; TRBD1 matches at 10 bases. The germline gives CDR1 DFQATT, CDR2 SNEGSKA (reference sequence). V was clipped by 5 bases and J by 10 bases; unmatched bases: 17. The CDR3 spans 15 residues. In DNA, the CDR3 is TGCAGTGCTGCTCGGGACAGGGGAAGGGAAGAGGCCCAGTACTTC. Amino acid sequence: CSAARDRGREEAQYF.

The V gene is TRBV7-9, the J gene TRBJ2-1; possible D gene TRBD2, 5 bases. This CDR3 has 18 amino acids. Germline V gene sequence: CDR1 SEHNR, CDR2 FQNEAQ (reference sequence). Trimming pared 3 bases from V and 0 bases from J, leaving 18 bases between. CDR3 nucleotides: TGTGCCAGCAGCTTTGGGCAGGAGGCTCTTAGCTCCTACAATGAGCAGTTCTTC. Its protein is CASSFGQEALSSYNEQFF.

This clonotype was counted a few times. The genes are TRBV7-2 and TRBJ2-3, with D hard to call. The V end lost 3 bases, the J end lost 14 bases, and 21 bases lay between the germline ends. Germline CDR1 is SGHTA and CDR2 is FQGNSA. This CDR3 region has 14 residues. CDR3 DNA: TGTGCCAGCAGCTTGGGAATAGTCCACAGATACGCGTATTTT. Protein product: CASSLGIVHRYAYF.

This clonotype was detected a few times. V gene TRBV7-9 combines with J gene TRBJ2-3, with D possibly TRBD2 on 6 matching bases. Per germline, CDR1 SEHNR and CDR2 FQNEAQ (reference sequence). Trimming left V 6 bases short and J 1 base short, with 11 bases between. This CDR3 has 14 amino acids. As DNA, the CDR3 is TGTGCCAGCAGTCGGGACTCACGCACAGATACGCAGTATTTT. This translates into CASSRDSRTDTQYF.

The chain combines TRBV3-1 with TRBJ2-4; D possibly corresponds to TRBD2 (5 bases). Judging by the DNA end, TRBJ2-7 fits better; the J call may be wrong. Germline values: CDR1 LGHDT, CDR2 YNNKEL (reference sequence). The CDR3 has 14 amino acids. The CDR3: CASSQVATADEQYF. CDR3 bases: TGTGCCAGCAGCCAAGTAGCGACGGCCGACGAGCAGTACTTC.

The table lists this clonotype with a few counts. The DNA for the CDR3 is TGTGCCAGCAGCCCCGGGACTAGCGGGAACTACGAGCAGTACTTC. The encoded protein is CASSPGTSGNYEQYF. This chain links TRBV28 with TRBJ2-7, with 13 bases that match TRBD2. V lost 6 bases, J lost 3 bases, and 5 bases stayed unmatched. Per the germline V gene, CDR1 is MDHEN and CDR2 is SYDVKM. The CDR3 spans 15 residues.

There are many counts of this clonotype. This CDR3 is CASSPPQGVYNEQFF. CDR3 nucleotide sequence: TGTGCCAGCAGCCCCCCTCAGGGGGTCTACAATGAGCAGTTCTTC. The gene calls are TRBV14 and TRBJ2-1; 7 bases are shared with TRBD1. The CDR3 covers 15 residues. The germline gives CDR1 SGHDN, CDR2 FVKESK. J was trimmed by 3 bases and V by 4 bases; bases with no gene match: 6.

This clonotype was found a few times. J is TRBJ2-3 and V is TRBV6-1; 8 nucleotides match TRBD1. The germline CDR1 and CDR2 sequences are MNHNS and SASEGT. There are 14 residues in the CDR3. V shed 6 bases, J shed 2 bases, and the junction held 4 bases outside the gene matches. The CDR3 DNA is TGTGCCAGCAGGGAGGGACAGGTCACAGATACGCAGTATTTT. Amino acid sequence: CASREGQVTDTQYF.

This clonotype was counted only a few times. The chain has TRBV10-3 and TRBJ2-7; D remains unclear. Germline V gene lookup returns CDR1 ENHRY and CDR2 SYGVKD. This CDR3 has 13 residues. Deletions cut 0 bases from V and 3 bases from J, with 6 bases between. The CDR3 spells CAISESAIYEQYF. CDR3 DNA: TGTGCCATCAGTGAGTCCGCTATCTACGAGCAGTACTTC.

The chain carries TRBV2 and TRBJ2-7; D is perhaps TRBD1 or TRBD2 (5 bases each). Trimming cost V 6 bases and J 7 bases, with 19 bases left between them. Germline CDR1 SNHLY, CDR2 FYNNEI. The CDR3 loop spans 14 amino acids. The CDR3 loop is CASRRGGSYNEQYF. The CDR3 DNA follows: TGTGCCAGCAGAAGGGGCGGGTCCTACAATGAGCAGTACTTC.

The CDR3 DNA reads TGCGCCAGCAGCTCCGGGACAGGGGGCGTGGAGACCCAGTACTTC. It is translated as CASSSGTGGVETQYF. The rearrangement uses TRBV5-1 and TRBJ2-5; TRBD1 matches at 12 bases. The CDR3 runs to 15 residues. J gave up 5 bases and V 3 bases, and 5 bases lay outside the gene matches. Germline CDR1 is SGHRS and CDR2 is YFSETQ. Combining the CDR3 with reference TRBV5-1 and TRBJ2-5 gives the whole variable domain KAGVTQTPRYLIKTRGQQVTLSCSPISGHRSVSWYQQTPGQGLQFLFEYFSETQRNKGNFPGRFSGRQFSNSRSEMNVSTLELGDSALYLCASSSGTGGVETQYFGPGTRLLVL.

The J gene is TRBJ1-2, the V gene TRBV6-1; maybe TRBD1 (5 bases). In germline, CDR1 is MNHNS, CDR2 SASEGT. Trimming cost V 1 base and J 5 bases, with 5 bases left between them. This CDR3 comprises 12 residues. The CDR3 reads CASSEEGYGYTF. The CDR3 DNA sequence: TGTGCCAGCAGTGAAGAGGGGTATGGCTACACCTTC.

The rearrangement joins TRBV7-2 to TRBJ2-7; 7 bases line up with TRBD1. J was trimmed by 2 bases and V by 5 bases; bases with no gene match: 6. The germline gives CDR1 SGHTA, CDR2 FQGNSA. The CDR3 sequence is 14 residues long. DNA for the CDR3: TGTGCCAGCAGCCGACAGGGATCGGCCTACGAGCAGTACTTC. Translating gives CASSRQGSAYEQYF.

This chain connects TRBV5-1 to TRBJ2-1, with 7 bases aligning to TRBD2. The DNA end is a closer match to TRBJ2-7, so the J assignment may be wrong. CDR1 is SGHRS, CDR2 YFSETQ, per germline. The CDR3 sequence is 16 residues long. CDR3 in DNA: TGCGCCAGCAGCTTATCCGGCCGAGGGGAGGGCCACGAGCAGTACTTC. It yields the protein CASSLSGRGEGHEQYF.

In its sample, this clonotype was seen a few times. The CDR3, as DNA: TGTGCCAGCAGCCAAGATCGGGGCGGTTACGAGCAGTACTTC. Translated: CASSQDRGGYEQYF. The gene calls are TRBV14 and TRBJ2-4; D may be TRBD1 or TRBD2 (5 bases each). The last part of the DNA fits TRBJ2-7 better; the J call may be wrong. The CDR3 loop spans 14 amino acids. The germline CDR1 and CDR2 sequences are SGHDN and FVKESK.

V and J are TRBV5-1 and TRBJ2-5, with D perhaps matching TRBD1 (5 bases). V was cut by 0 bases and J by 2 bases, with 11 bases left in between. CDR1 and CDR2 from the germline V gene are SGHRS and YFSETQ. The length of the CDR3 is 15 residues. The CDR3 loop is CASSLGRVGQETQYF. The CDR3 nucleotides are TGCGCCAGCAGCTTGGGCAGGGTGGGGCAAGAGACCCAGTACTTC.

This clonotype was found a few times. The V call is TRBV13, the J call TRBJ2-1, with 9 bases lining up with TRBD2. The V and J ends lost 0 bases and 8 bases, in that order; junction bases with no gene match: 8. Germline assignment: CDR1 PRHDT and CDR2 FYEKMQ (reference sequence). This CDR3 has 16 residues. CDR3 sequence (DNA): TGTGCCAGCAGCTTAGGGGCGGGAGGGCCAATCGATGAGCAGTTCTTC. It translates to CASSLGAGGPIDEQFF.

The chain links TRBV11-3 to TRBJ2-7; D gene unclear. V gave up 0 bases and J gave up 5 bases, with 17 bases separating them. This CDR3 region has 16 residues. In germline, CDR1 is SGHNT, CDR2 YENEEA. For the CDR3, the DNA is TGTGCCAGCAGCTTAGATGGCAGGTCGCCACGGGACGAGCAGTACTTC. It specifies CASSLDGRSPRDEQYF.

This clonotype was seen more than once but under ten times. V gene TRBV24-1 combines with J gene TRBJ1-2; 7 nucleotides line up with TRBD1. The germline V gene has CDR1 KGHDR and CDR2 SFDVKD. The CDR3 covers 16 residues. V shed 4 bases, J shed 5 bases, and the junction held 12 bases outside the gene matches. CDR3 sequence (DNA): TGTGCCACCAGTGACTCGGCTGGTAGACAGGGATATGGCTACACCTTC. Translated, it gives CATSDSAGRQGYGYTF.

This clonotype has a handful of counts. This chain connects TRBV9 to TRBJ1-1; 7 bases line up with TRBD1. V gave up 3 bases and J gave up 5 bases; unmatched junction bases: 10. Germline assignment: CDR1 SGDLS and CDR2 YYNGEE. The CDR3 consists of 15 residues. DNA for the CDR3: TGTGCCAGCAGCGCTCAGAGCACAGGGGCGACTGAAGCTTTCTTT. Its protein is CASSAQSTGATEAFF. The whole variable domain, remainder taken from reference TRBV9 and TRBJ1-1, is DSGVTQTPKHLITATGQRVTLRCSPRSGDLSVYWYQQSLDQGLQFLIQYYNGEERAKGNILERFSAQQFPDLHSELNLSSLELGDSALYFCASSAQSTGATEAFFGQGTRLTVV.